This T cell receptor (beta chain) was captured by sequencing in a study of Ad26.COV2.S vaccination and SARS-CoV-2 variants. At the level of the study: Donor was one of the participants in the Ad26.COV2.S arm of the COV1001 trial. Recipients of Ad26.COV2.S got it intramuscularly, once or twice 56 days apart. Whole-study results and caveats: It was found that vaccine and placebo recipients had similar non-spike TCR breadth.

The sample's treatment: around 19 received Ad26.COV2.S at low or high dose, single or two shots; 5 received placebo; per-sample allocation not given. Samples came from day 63 after the first vaccine or placebo injection. The vaccine antigen was prefusion-stabilized Wuhan SARS-CoV-2 spike. With regard to this clone: The antigen remains undetermined.

Clones were read by immunoSEQ multiplex PCR, and TCRdb kept only the in-frame ones, dropping some. In the table there are a few hundred thousand clones, around 87% of which are singletons. The CDR3 contains 13 residues. Trimming took 2 bases from V and 5 from J, leaving 6 bases between them. Germline V lookup: CDR1 SGHVS, CDR2 FNYEAQ. This TCR came from a person aged 18 to 65 who received the Ad26.COV2.S COVID-19 vaccine or a placebo. This specimen consisted of peripheral blood, obtained in a trial of Ad26.COV2.S vaccine versus placebo. V gene TRBV7-6 combines with J gene TRBJ2-2; D not resolved. CDR3 region: CASSLQETGELFF. DNA of the CDR3: TGTGCCAGCAGCTTACAGGAGACCGGGGAGCTGTTTTTT.